The TCR beta chain described here comes from a study of response to subunit inactivated influenza vaccine. TCRdb re-derived calls from the RT-PCR reads in MiXCR, one entry per CDR3 protein. This sample carries around 540,000 distinct CDR3 sequences, around 11% of them seen once, and the ten largest clones take 9.5% to 13%. The J segment lost 1 base and the V segment lost 5 bases, leaving 7 bases of the junction unmatched. CDR1 MNHNS and CDR2 SASEGT come from the germline V gene. This CDR3 is built from 15 residues. Study results and limitations: A suggestion made by the authors is that each seasonal influenza vaccination recruits few new T cells.

Concerning this clonotype: Its target is unknown.

The sequence was collected from a man over 45 who received an inactivated influenza vaccine. The chain combines TRBV6-1 with TRBJ2-5; TRBD2 matches 7 bases. The source was PBMCs from blood, collected on the day of vaccination. CDR3 in amino acids: CASSPALARQETQYF. The DNA of the CDR3 is TGTGCCAGCAGTCCAGCACTAGCGCGCCAAGAGACCCAGTACTTC.